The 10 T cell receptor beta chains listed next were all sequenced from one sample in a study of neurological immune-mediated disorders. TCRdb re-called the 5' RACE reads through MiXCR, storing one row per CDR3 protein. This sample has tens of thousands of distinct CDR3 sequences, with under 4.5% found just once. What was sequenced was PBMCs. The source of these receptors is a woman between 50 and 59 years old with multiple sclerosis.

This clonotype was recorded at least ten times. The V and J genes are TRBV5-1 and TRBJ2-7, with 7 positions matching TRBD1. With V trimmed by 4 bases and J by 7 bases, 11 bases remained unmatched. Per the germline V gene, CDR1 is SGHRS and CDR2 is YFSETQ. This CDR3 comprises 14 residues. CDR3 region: CASSAGTVPREQYF. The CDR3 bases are TGCGCCAGCAGCGCAGGGACAGTCCCCAGGGAGCAGTACTTC.

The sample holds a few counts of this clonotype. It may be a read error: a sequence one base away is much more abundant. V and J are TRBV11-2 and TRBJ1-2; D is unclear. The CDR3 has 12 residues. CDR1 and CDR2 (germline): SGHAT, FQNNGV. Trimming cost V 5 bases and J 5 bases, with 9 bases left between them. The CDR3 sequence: CASSKPQYGYTF. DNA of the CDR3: TGTGCCAGCAGCAAGCCCCAATATGGCTACACCTTC. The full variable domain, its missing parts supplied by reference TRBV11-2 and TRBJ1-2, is EAGVAQSPRYKIIEKRQSVAFWCNPISGHATLYWYQQILGQGPKLLIQFQNNGVVDDSQLPKDRFSAERLKGVDSTLKIQPAKLEDSAVYLCASSKPQYGYTFGSGTRLTVV.

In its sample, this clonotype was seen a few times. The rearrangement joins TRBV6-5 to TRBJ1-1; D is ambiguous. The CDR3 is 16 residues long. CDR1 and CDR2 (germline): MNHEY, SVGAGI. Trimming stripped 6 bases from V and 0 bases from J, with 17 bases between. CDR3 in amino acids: CASRPMEGRMNTEAFF. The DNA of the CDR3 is TGTGCCAGCAGACCCATGGAGGGCAGGATGAACACTGAAGCTTTCTTT.

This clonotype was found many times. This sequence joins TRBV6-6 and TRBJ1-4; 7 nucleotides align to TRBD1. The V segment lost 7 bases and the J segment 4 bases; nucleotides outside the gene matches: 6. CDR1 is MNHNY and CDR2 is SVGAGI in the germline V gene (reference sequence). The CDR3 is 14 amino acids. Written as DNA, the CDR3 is TGTGCCAGCACCCTTGGGACAGATAATGAAAAACTGTTTTTT. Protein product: CASTLGTDNEKLFF.

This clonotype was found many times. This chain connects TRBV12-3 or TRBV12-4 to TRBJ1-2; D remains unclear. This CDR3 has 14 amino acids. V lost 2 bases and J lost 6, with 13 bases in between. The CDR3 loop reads CASSLLRQSHGYTF. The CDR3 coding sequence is TGTGCCAGCAGTTTACTTCGGCAGTCTCATGGCTACACCTTC.

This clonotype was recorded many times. CDR3 coding DNA: TGCAGTGCTAGGACAATGATAATGGTCGGTCCCCCCAATGAGCAGTTCTTC. Translation: CSARTMIMVGPPNEQFF. The chain couples TRBV20-1 to TRBJ2-1, with D uncertain. The germline V gene encodes CDR1 DFQATT and CDR2 SNEGSKA (reference sequence). V lost 3 bases and J lost 6, with 24 bases in between. CDR3 length equals 17 residues.

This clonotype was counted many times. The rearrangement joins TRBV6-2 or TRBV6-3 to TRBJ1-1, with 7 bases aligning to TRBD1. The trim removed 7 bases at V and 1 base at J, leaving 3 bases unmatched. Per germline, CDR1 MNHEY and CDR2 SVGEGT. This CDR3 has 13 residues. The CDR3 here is CASKTGWNTEAFF. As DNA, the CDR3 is TGTGCCAGCAAGACAGGGTGGAACACTGAAGCTTTCTTT.

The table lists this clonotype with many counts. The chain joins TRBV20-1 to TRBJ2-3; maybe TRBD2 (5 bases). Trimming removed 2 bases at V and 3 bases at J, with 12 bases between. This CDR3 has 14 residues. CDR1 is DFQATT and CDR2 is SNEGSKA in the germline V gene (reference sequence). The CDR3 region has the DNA TGCAGTGCTAGACAGGCGGGTACGACAGATACGCAGTATTTT. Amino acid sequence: CSARQAGTTDTQYF.

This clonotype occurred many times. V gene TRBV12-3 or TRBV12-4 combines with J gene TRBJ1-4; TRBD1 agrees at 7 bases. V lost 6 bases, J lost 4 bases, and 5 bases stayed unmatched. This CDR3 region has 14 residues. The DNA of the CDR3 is TGTGCCAGCAGCCAAGGACAGGATAATGAAAAACTGTTTTTT. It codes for CASSQGQDNEKLFF.

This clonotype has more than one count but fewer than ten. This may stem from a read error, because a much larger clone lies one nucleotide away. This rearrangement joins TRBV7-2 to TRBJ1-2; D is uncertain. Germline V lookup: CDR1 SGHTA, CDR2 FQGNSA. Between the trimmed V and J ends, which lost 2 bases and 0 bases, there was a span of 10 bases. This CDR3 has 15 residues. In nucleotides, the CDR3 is TGTGCCAGCAGCTTACAAGGCAACGCTAACTATGGCTACACCTTC. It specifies CASSLQGNANYGYTF.